The text below deals with one TCR beta chain. The antigen remains unidentified. It was with 60 Vbeta and 13 Jbeta primers that the PCR ran. The data were produced by immunoSEQ multiplex PCR, yet TCRdb's version contains in-frame clones alone and is incomplete. This table holds 80,000 to 90,000 clones, more than 80% found once. This sample was taken from a study of cytomegalovirus exposure and HLA in healthy donors. Study-wide points: Earlier analysis found most TCR beta V segments productive about 90% or about 30% of the time.

This clonotype was sampled from a woman in her twenties or thirties in good health and CMV-seronegative. The sample taken for sequencing was PBMCs.

CDR3: CASSMRTGSGNTIYF. DNA for the CDR3: TGCGCCAGCAGCATGAGAACAGGCTCTGGAAACACCATATATTTT. The chain is built from TRBV5-1 and TRBJ1-3; maybe TRBD1 (5 bases). V was pared by 4 bases and J by 0 bases, with 11 bases between. Germline V gives CDR1 SGHRS, CDR2 YFSETQ. The CDR3 length is 15 residues. The full variable domain, rest sourced from reference TRBV5-1 and TRBJ1-3, is KAGVTQTPRYLIKTRGQQVTLSCSPISGHRSVSWYQQTPGQGLQFLFEYFSETQRNKGNFPGRFSGRQFSNSRSEMNVSTLELGDSALYLCASSMRTGSGNTIYFGEGSWLTVV.